These 29 T cell receptor beta chains were sequenced from one sample in a study of blood T cells in healthy people across ages. The use of a sample-barcoded 5' primer and a J-beta primer mix characterized a second PCR of 7 to 11 cycles. A single record per CDR3 protein comes from TCRdb applying MiXCR to the 5' RACE reads. The sample lists around 850,000 distinct CDR3 sequences, around 36% occurring once. The sequencing sample was made of blood. The source is a man aged 18 to 30 in good health.

This clonotype was detected only a few times. J is TRBJ2-3 and V is TRBV12-3 or TRBV12-4; possible D gene TRBD2, 5 bases. The V gene lost 3 bases and the J gene lost 4 bases, with 23 bases spanning the gap. The CDR3 totals 18 residues. The CDR3 is CASSFSRSGLGLADTQYF. The CDR3 DNA follows: TGTGCCAGCAGTTTTTCAAGGTCGGGGTTAGGGTTGGCAGATACGCAGTATTTT.

This clonotype was seen a handful of times. The chain employs TRBV27 and TRBJ2-2, with 8 bases matching TRBD2. Trimming took 5 bases from V and 2 from J; bases not matched to a gene: 4. Per the germline V gene, CDR1 is MNHEY and CDR2 is SMNVEV (reference sequence). The CDR3 is made up of 15 amino acids. The CDR3 coding sequence is TGTGCCAGCAGTGTACGGGGGGGAAACACCGGGGAGCTGTTTTTT. The encoded protein is CASSVRGGNTGELFF.

On this clonotype itself: A read error is likely, as this CDR3 ends without the conserved phenylalanine or tryptophan. The chain recombines TRBV5-1 with TRBJ2-1; the match to TRBD1 covers 8 bases. CDR3 length: 12 residues. CDR1 and CDR2 from the germline V gene are SGHRS and YFSETQ. With 10 bases clipped from V and 7 bases from J, the junction kept 7 bases outside the gene matches. CDR3 nucleotides: TGCGCCTCCCAGGACAGGGCGAATGAGCAGTTCTTA. This gives the protein CASQDRANEQFL.

The chain recombines TRBV4-3 with TRBJ2-4; D tentatively fits TRBD1 or TRBD2 (7 bases each). Germline V gives CDR1 LGHNA, CDR2 YSLEER. V shed 3 bases and J shed 8 bases, with 20 bases lying between them. The CDR3 runs 16 residues. The CDR3 coding sequence is TGCGCCAGCAGCCAGCAGGGGGGGGAATGGGGGGACATTCAGTACTTC. Translation: CASSQQGGEWGDIQYF.

The chain combines TRBV7-9 with TRBJ2-5; D not resolved. Germline V gene data show CDR1 as SEHNR and CDR2 as FQNEAQ (reference sequence). The length of the CDR3 is 14 residues. V gave up 1 base and J gave up 2 bases, with 8 bases separating them. The CDR3: CASSLVVGQETQYF. CDR3 nucleotides: TGTGCCAGCAGCTTAGTAGTGGGGCAAGAGACCCAGTACTTC.

This clonotype came up a few times. The V call is TRBV28, the J call TRBJ2-6; unclear D gene. The CDR3 spans 11 residues. Between the trimmed V and J ends, which lost 10 bases and 0 bases, there was a span of 1 base. Germline V gene lookup returns CDR1 MDHEN and CDR2 SYDVKM. The CDR3 region is CATSGANVLTF. Written as DNA, the CDR3 is TGTGCCACCTCTGGGGCCAACGTCCTGACTTTC.

Concerning this clonotype itself: This may come from a read error, since a much larger clone is one base off. The chain couples TRBV7-6 to TRBJ1-1; D gene uncertain. This CDR3 has 13 residues. V lost 5 bases and J lost 4, with 11 bases in between. Germline values: CDR1 SGHVS, CDR2 FNYEAQ. DNA for the CDR3: TGTGCCAGCAGCCCCTCAGGTACCACTGAAGCTTTCTTT. Its translation: CASSPSGTTEAFF. Full variable domain (outside the CDR3, taken from reference TRBV7-6 and TRBJ1-1): GAGVSQSPRYKVTKRGQDVALRCDPISGHVSLYWYRQALGQGPEFLTYFNYEAQQDKSGLPNDRFSAERPEGSISTLTIQRTEQRDSAMYRCASSPSGTTEAFFGQGTRLTVV.

The CDR3 reads CASAGNRGANVLTF. DNA for the CDR3: TGTGCCAGCGCCGGGAACCGGGGGGCCAACGTCCTGACTTTC. The rearrangement joins TRBV2 to TRBJ2-6, with D maybe TRBD2 (5 bases). The germline V and J ends were trimmed by 8 bases and 4 bases, with 12 bases remaining between them. Germline V gene lookup returns CDR1 SNHLY and CDR2 FYNNEI. This CDR3 comprises 14 residues.

The rearrangement links TRBV5-1 to TRBJ1-2; 9 nucleotides align to TRBD1. The germline gives CDR1 SGHRS, CDR2 YFSETQ. Losses at the gene ends were 4 bases for V and 6 bases for J; bases not matched to a gene: 10. CDR3 length: 15 residues. CDR3 coding DNA: TGCGCCAGCAGCCTGGGCGGACAGGGGTCGGATGGCTACACCTTC. It codes for CASSLGGQGSDGYTF.

The table lists this clonotype with many counts. This sequence joins TRBV29-1 and TRBJ2-1; perhaps TRBD2 as D (6 bases). CDR1 and CDR2 (germline): SQVTM, ANQGSEA. V gave up 7 bases and J gave up 0 bases, with 22 bases separating them. This CDR3 has 17 amino acids. CDR3 DNA sequence: TGCAGCGCGAGTATCGGGACTGTTGTTAGCTCCTACAATGAGCAGTTCTTC. Translated: CSASIGTVVSSYNEQFF.

This clonotype was observed a handful of times. The chain couples TRBV7-2 to TRBJ1-2, with D hard to call. The CDR3 contains 13 residues. V shed 6 bases and J shed 2 bases, with 10 bases lying between them. The germline V gene has CDR1 SGHTA and CDR2 FQGNSA. CDR3 DNA: TGTGCCAGCAGAGTGGACGGAAACTATGGCTACACCTTC. Translating it yields CASRVDGNYGYTF.

A few counts support this clonotype. The chain combines TRBV2 with TRBJ1-2, with D possibly matching TRBD1 (5 bases). V lost 4 bases, J lost 6 bases, and 15 bases lay in between. Germline loops: CDR1 SNHLY, CDR2 FYNNEI. The CDR3 runs 14 residues. This CDR3 reads CASSVPQVGDGYTF. DNA for the CDR3: TGTGCCAGCAGTGTCCCACAGGTCGGGGATGGCTACACCTTC. Filled out from reference TRBV2 and TRBJ1-2, the complete variable domain reads EPEVTQTPSHQVTQMGQEVILRCVPISNHLYFYWYRQILGQKVEFLVSFYNNEISEKSEIFDDQFSVERPDGSNFTLKIRSTKLEDSAMYFCASSVPQVGDGYTFGSGTRLTVV.

This chain connects TRBV7-2 to TRBJ2-5, with TRBD2 matching 10 bases. V trimming: 5 bases; J trimming: 4 bases; junction bases outside the gene matches: 4. CDR3 size: 14 residues. From germline, CDR1 is SGHTA and CDR2 FQGNSA. The CDR3, as DNA: TGTGCCAGCAGCCCGGGACTAGCGACAGAGACCCAGTACTTC. Translating it yields CASSPGLATETQYF.

J is TRBJ1-1 and V is TRBV4-3; tentative D call: TRBD1 (5 bases). V lost 1 base and J 0 bases, leaving 12 bases between the germline ends. This CDR3 has 16 residues. Germline V gives CDR1 LGHNA, CDR2 YSLEER. CDR3 region: CASSQGPGRMNTEAFF. DNA for the CDR3: TGCGCCAGCAGCCAAGGACCGGGACGGATGAACACTGAAGCTTTCTTT.

The genes are TRBV25-1 and TRBJ2-7, with TRBD1 matching over 7 bases. The junction had 7 bases not matched to a gene; V was cut back by 3 bases and J by 2 bases. The CDR3 extends over 15 amino acids. Germline V lookup: CDR1 MGHDK, CDR2 SYGVNS. CDR3 DNA: TGTGCCAGCAGTGACGTCGGGACAGCAGCCTACGAGCAGTACTTC. As protein: CASSDVGTAAYEQYF.

The rearrangement links TRBV24-1 to TRBJ2-1; unclear D gene. The CDR3 covers 12 residues. Trimming removed 1 base from V and 13 bases from J, with 10 bases in between. Germline-derived CDR1 and CDR2 are KGHDR and SFDVKD. CDR3 bases: TGTGCCACCAGTGATTTTGGAGAGACCCAGTTCTTC. Translation: CATSDFGETQFF.

The chain is built from TRBV3-1 and TRBJ2-7; a possible D gene is TRBD1 (6 bases). CDR3 length: 16 amino acids. Germline V CDR1 and CDR2: LGHDT, YNNKEL (reference sequence). V lost 4 bases and J lost 2, with 18 bases in between. DNA of the CDR3: TGTGCCAGCAGCCGCACAGGGAGCAAGGCGGCCTACGAGCAGTACTTC. It yields the protein CASSRTGSKAAYEQYF.

The chain couples TRBV3-1 to TRBJ1-5; tentative D call: TRBD1 (5 bases). From germline, CDR1 is LGHDT and CDR2 YNNKEL (reference sequence). Trimming removed 2 bases at V and 6 bases at J, with 11 bases between. The CDR3 has 14 amino acids. CDR3 sequence: CASSQQGRGQPQHF. CDR3 coding DNA: TGTGCCAGCAGCCAACAGGGACGGGGTCAGCCCCAGCATTTT.

This clonotype has just a few counts. The chain carries TRBV7-6 and TRBJ2-5, with D uncertain. V was cut by 1 base and J by 5 bases, with 11 bases left in between. CDR1 SGHVS and CDR2 FNYEAQ come from the germline V gene. The CDR3 extends over 14 amino acids. CDR3 coding DNA: TGTGCCAGCAGCTTAGTAGGGTCCAGGGAGACCCAGTACTTC. Translation gives CASSLVGSRETQYF.

The chain couples TRBV6-5 to TRBJ1-1; D gene ambiguous. V lost 4 bases, J lost 5 bases, and 14 bases lay in between. This CDR3 contains 14 residues. The germline V gene encodes CDR1 MNHEY and CDR2 SVGAGI. This CDR3 reads CASSLWFSWTEAFF. DNA for the CDR3: TGTGCCAGCAGTTTGTGGTTTTCGTGGACTGAAGCTTTCTTT.

The chain links TRBV12-3 or TRBV12-4 to TRBJ2-1; 11 bases fit TRBD2. CDR3 length: 15 residues. Trimming removed 3 bases from V and 7 bases from J; junction bases left unmatched: 5. The CDR3 coding sequence is TGTGCCAGCAGTTTTGGGTTAGCGGGGGGGAATGAGCAGTTCTTC. It encodes CASSFGLAGGNEQFF.

Turning to this clonotype: One base away lies a much larger clone, so this may be a sequencing read error. V and J are TRBV13 and TRBJ2-3; 7 bases are a match to TRBD2. Losses at the gene ends were 5 bases for V and 10 bases for J; bases not matched to a gene: 12. CDR3 size: 14 residues. The germline CDR1 and CDR2 sequences are PRHDT and FYEKMQ (reference sequence). CDR3 coding DNA: TGTGCCAGCAGCGCCAGACTAGCAGCCGATGCGCAGTATTTT. The encoded protein is CASSARLAADAQYF.

This clonotype turned up a few times. The CDR3 nucleotides read TGTGCCAGCAGACAAACAGGGGAGTGGGGTGAGCAGTTCTTC. It codes for CASRQTGEWGEQFF. V and J are TRBV27 and TRBJ2-1; 7 nucleotides match TRBD1. After removal of 6 bases from V and 9 bases from J, the junction contained 11 bases not matched to a gene. The CDR3 spans 14 residues. Germline values: CDR1 MNHEY, CDR2 SMNVEV (reference sequence).

This clonotype was detected ten times or more. The rearrangement uses TRBV5-1 and TRBJ2-5; D is ambiguous. CDR3 length: 13 amino acids. The germline V and J ends were trimmed by 4 bases and 11 bases, with 18 bases remaining between them. Germline CDR1 is SGHRS and CDR2 is YFSETQ. CDR3 nucleotides: TGCGCCAGCAGCGTCCCTGGTGCAAATGAGCAGTACTTC. Protein product: CASSVPGANEQYF.

The CDR3 loop is CASSLQRGGLYNEQYF. CDR3 coding DNA: TGTGCCAGCAGCCTGCAGCGGGGGGGCCTGTACAATGAGCAGTACTTC. The rearrangement joins TRBV4-2 to TRBJ2-1; 10 bases are shared with TRBD2. The J call is uncertain, as TRBJ2-7 better fits the DNA end. CDR1 is LGHNA and CDR2 is YNFKEQ in the germline V gene. The CDR3 covers 16 residues.

J is TRBJ1-6 and V is TRBV7-2; 11 bases match TRBD1. Germline V CDR1 and CDR2: SGHTA, FQGNSA. V was clipped by 3 bases and J by 6 bases; unmatched bases: 10. CDR3 length equals 18 residues. The CDR3 DNA is TGTGCCAGCAGCTTTAAAACCGGGACAGGGGGTTCTAATTCACCCCTCCACTTT. It is translated as CASSFKTGTGGSNSPLHF.

This clonotype was detected only a few times. The chain uses TRBV4-2 and TRBJ2-7; D is unresolved. Trimming removed 0 bases from V and 7 bases from J, with 16 bases in between. Germline assignment: CDR1 LGHNA and CDR2 YNFKEQ. The CDR3 runs 15 residues. CDR3 protein: CASSQDIQGYNEQYF. In DNA form, the CDR3 reads TGTGCCAGCAGCCAAGATATCCAAGGCTACAATGAGCAGTACTTC.

This clonotype has more than one count but fewer than ten. Just one base apart from a much larger clone, this may be a read error. The chain employs TRBV12-3 or TRBV12-4 and TRBJ2-1; D might be TRBD2 (5 bases). This CDR3 contains 14 residues. Trimming left V 5 bases short and J 8 bases short, with 16 bases between. CDR3 loop: CASSVGRVRDEQFF. The CDR3 DNA is TGTGCCAGCAGTGTAGGGCGGGTTCGCGATGAGCAGTTCTTC.

A note on this clonotype: A junction boundary mismatches the germline segment, possibly from a read error. The chain is built from TRBV12-3 or TRBV12-4 and TRBJ2-1; 7 bases map to TRBD1. The CDR3 length is 17 residues. The CDR3 nucleotides are TGTGCCAGCAGTTTAGTCTCAGGGGGTGGTATCTACAATGCGCAGTTCTTC. Residues: CASSLVSGGGIYNAQFF.